These 2 T cell receptor beta chains were sequenced from one sample in a study of PD-1 blockade in mismatch repair-deficient tumors. The assay was immunoSEQ multiplex PCR, and TCRdb's table has in-frame clones only and misses some. The table records 35,000 or so clones, 70% to 90% of them present only once. The sample was peripheral blood, taken 75 to 85 weeks after starting pembrolizumab. These receptors were taken from an adult with mismatch repair-deficient cancer.

V gene TRBV19 combines with J gene TRBJ1-5, with 8 bases identical to TRBD1. The CDR3 runs to 15 residues. The trim removed 6 bases at V and 3 bases at J, leaving 7 bases unmatched. CDR1 and CDR2 (germline): LNHDA, SQIVND (reference sequence). The CDR3 loop is CASRQGETYNQPQHF. CDR3 sequence (DNA): TGTGCCAGTAGACAGGGGGAAACCTACAATCAGCCCCAGCATTTT.

This clone was seen only a few times. The chain links TRBV18 to TRBJ2-7, with 7 bases lining up with TRBD1. CDR3 length equals 14 residues. Germline CDR1 reads KGHSH; CDR2 reads LQKENI. The V segment lost 1 base and the J segment 7 bases; nucleotides outside the gene matches: 7. The CDR3, as DNA: TGTGCCAGCTCACCACGACAGGGATTTAGGGAGCAGTACTTC. This codes for CASSPRQGFREQYF.